This is a list of T cell receptor beta chains from one sample in a study of OX40 agonist ivuxolimab in advanced cancers. Libraries were prepared by immunoSEQ multiplex PCR; TCRdb keeps only in-frame clonotypes and omits some of them. Counted here are under 85,000 clones, about 90% occurring once; the ten biggest clones make up 0.45% to 0.7%. Sequenced here: CD4+ or CD8+ T cells sorted from blood, sampled in a trial of the OX40 agonist ivuxolimab. The source is an adult with an advanced solid tumor such as melanoma, head and neck, liver or kidney cancer. Both conserved end residues are part of each CDR3. Fields, in order: V gene, clone size, CDR3 protein. The listing skips clone size in some rows; elsewhere it reads once, few, many or a size class.

TRBV14,NA,CASSLFVSSGANVLTF
TRBV19,NA,CASTQTGGTYQPQHF
TRBV25-1,NA,CASSSQGNTEAFF
TRBV5-1,NA,CASSGRESGNEAFF
TRBV6-5,NA,CASSYSNQGNEKLFF
TRBV9,NA,CASSGTGTGEQFF
TRBV5-6,NA,CASSTGLAGATYNEQFF
TRBV19,NA,CASSMGRKNIQYF
TRBV4-1,NA,CASSQEDPGVLDTEAFF
TRBV11-2,once,CASSLDGQSYEQYF
TRBV6-5,NA,CASRSDRAGTDTQYF
TRBV27,NA,CASKYRLDRETQYF
TRBV30,NA,CAWRAGTASEAFF
TRBV6-5,NA,CASSYAQGNSPLHF
TRBV5-8,NA,CASSLAIPLYGYTF
TRBV2,once,CASRQGTGFYEQYF
TRBV5-1,NA,CASSLGVDLNEQYF
TRBV7-9,NA,CASSPRLAGNYEQYF
TRBV15,NA,CATSRDPGANYEQYF
TRBV6-1,many,CASSAPLAGSYNEQFF
TRBV19,NA,CASNVGRTGELFF
TRBV6-6,NA,CASRKRQGRTDTQYF
TRBV14,NA,CASSQAGTGRETQYF
TRBV28,NA,CASSLRYGASEAFF
TRBV6-1,once,CASSGGQSYEQYF
TRBV7-9,few,CASSPPAQYREQYF
TRBV4-1,NA,CASSLGLPRGETQYF
TRBV18,NA,CASSVTSGSDEQFF
TRBV5-6,NA,CASSWDRNYGYTF
TRBV27,NA,CASSGTSSYEQYF
TRBV11-2,NA,CASSLDSSVQETQYF
TRBV6-5,NA,CASRYGGDTEAFF
TRBV11-2,NA,CASSSLTRRGPHYGYTF